One and the same sample provided the 30 T cell receptor beta chains below, sequenced in a study of T cell changes during pregnancy in multiple sclerosis. The method was immunoSEQ multiplex PCR; TCRdb's version includes in-frame clones alone and lacks a portion of them. The sample contains approximately 90,000 clones, roughly 89% of which appear only once. Sequenced here: peripheral blood, sampled after pregnancy. Source of these receptors: a female donor in good health, enrolled as a control in a pregnancy study.

V gene TRBV4-2 combines with J gene TRBJ1-2; D might be TRBD1 (6 bases). The V end lost 2 bases, the J end lost 7 bases, and 14 bases lay between the germline ends. Per the germline V gene, CDR1 is LGHNA and CDR2 is YNFKEQ. This CDR3 has 14 amino acids. CDR3 region: CASSQRPGAGGYTF. The CDR3 DNA is TGTGCCAGCAGCCAAAGGCCAGGGGCGGGTGGCTACACCTTC.

The rearrangement joins TRBV6-5 to TRBJ1-2; D is unresolved. V was trimmed by 5 bases and J by 9 bases, leaving 16 bases between them. Germline V gene sequence: CDR1 MNHEY, CDR2 SVGAGI. CDR3 length equals 13 residues. Written as DNA, the CDR3 is TGTGCCAGCAGTCCTTGGTCGAGCCTAAGCTACACCTTC. It encodes CASSPWSSLSYTF.

In DNA form, the CDR3 reads TGTGCCAGCAGTCCTGGGGGGGAAGTAAACTATGGCTACACCTTC. It encodes CASSPGGEVNYGYTF. The gene calls are TRBV6-5 and TRBJ1-2, with D maybe TRBD1 (5 bases). V lost 5 bases and J 2 bases, leaving 15 bases between the germline ends. The CDR3 runs 15 residues. In germline, CDR1 is MNHEY, CDR2 SVGAGI.

This clone was found a few times. The J gene is TRBJ1-6, the V gene TRBV9; no clear D gene. The CDR3 spans 14 residues. Germline assignment: CDR1 SGDLS and CDR2 YYNGEE. The V and J ends lost 7 bases and 7 bases respectively, with 15 bases between them. DNA for the CDR3: TGTGCCAGCTCACGATCGAGAGGGAATTCACCCCTCCACTTT. This gives the protein CASSRSRGNSPLHF.

This clone occurred a few times. The chain couples TRBV7-8 to TRBJ1-5, with a tentative D call TRBD1 (6 bases). The CDR3 has 14 residues. Trimming took 4 bases from V and 4 from J, leaving 11 bases between them. The germline V gene has CDR1 SGHVS and CDR2 FQNEAQ. The CDR3 region is CASSSRTGNQPQHF. The CDR3 DNA follows: TGTGCCAGCAGCTCCAGAACAGGGAATCAGCCCCAGCATTTT.

The genes are TRBV7-3 and TRBJ2-3; 7 bases match TRBD2. The CDR3 length is 13 residues. V dropped 2 bases and J dropped 10; count of bases not matched to a gene: 6. Per the germline V gene, CDR1 is SGHTA and CDR2 is FQGTGA. CDR3 residues: CASSLELAHPQYF. CDR3 DNA sequence: TGTGCCAGCAGCTTAGAACTAGCGCATCCGCAGTATTTT.

The chain links TRBV9 to TRBJ2-5; 7 nucleotides line up with TRBD1. This CDR3 spans 18 amino acids. Germline-derived CDR1 and CDR2 are SGDLS and YYNGEE. V lost 0 bases to trimming and J lost 0 bases; unmatched junction nucleotides: 11. CDR3 in DNA: TGTGCCAGCAGCGTAGCCCATCCGGGACAGTCGTACCAAGAGACCCAGTACTTC. Residues: CASSVAHPGQSYQETQYF.

This rearrangement joins TRBV9 to TRBJ2-3; no definite D call. Trimming pared 3 bases from V and 6 bases from J, leaving 5 bases between. Germline values: CDR1 SGDLS, CDR2 YYNGEE. The CDR3 length is 11 residues. The CDR3 here is CASSARDTQYF. CDR3 nucleotides: TGTGCCAGCAGCGCGAGGGATACGCAGTATTTT.

The chain carries TRBV4-2 and TRBJ1-1; D is unresolved. The germline V and J ends were trimmed by 0 bases and 6 bases, with 11 bases remaining between them. The CDR3 consists of 14 residues. Germline loops: CDR1 LGHNA, CDR2 YNFKEQ. The CDR3 sequence: CASSQDLASSEAFF. CDR3 sequence (DNA): TGTGCCAGCAGCCAAGATCTAGCGAGTTCTGAAGCTTTCTTT.

The chain combines TRBV5-8 with TRBJ1-5; 7 bases match TRBD1. V was clipped by 2 bases and J by 4 bases; unmatched bases: 0. The length of the CDR3 is 13 residues. Germline CDR1 reads SGHTS; CDR2 reads YDEGEE. The CDR3 region is CASSLQGNQPQHF. Written as DNA, the CDR3 is TGTGCCAGCAGCTTACAGGGGAATCAGCCCCAGCATTTT.

The chain uses TRBV5-5 and TRBJ1-1, with D possibly matching TRBD1 (5 bases). The CDR3 runs 16 residues. V lost 3 bases and J 1 base, leaving 16 bases between the germline ends. The V gene's germline CDR1 is SGHKS and CDR2 YYEKEE (reference sequence). CDR3 loop: CASSSRAGVTNTEAFF. CDR3 nucleotide sequence: TGTGCCAGCAGCTCCAGAGCGGGGGTCACGAACACTGAAGCTTTCTTT.

The chain combines TRBV29-1 with TRBJ1-2; no clear D gene. The CDR3 covers 11 residues. Germline V gives CDR1 SQVTM, CDR2 ANQGSEA. V was cut by 3 bases and J by 2 bases, with 4 bases left in between. CDR3 sequence (DNA): TGCAGCGTTGAGGAGAACTATGGCTACACCTTC. Residues: CSVEENYGYTF.

The chain recombines TRBV10-1 with TRBJ1-2; D is uncertain. V was clipped by 10 bases and J by 0 bases, with 15 bases between them. Germline V lookup: CDR1 WNHNN, CDR2 SYGVQD (reference sequence). The CDR3 runs 14 residues. CDR3 in DNA: TGCGCCACGCCCTTGCCGGTATCTAACTATGGCTACACCTTC. Protein: CATPLPVSNYGYTF.

J is TRBJ1-2 and V is TRBV20-1; weak D call: TRBD1 (5 bases). V was clipped by 2 bases and J by 8 bases, with 9 bases between them. CDR1 DFQATT and CDR2 SNEGSKA come from the germline V gene (reference sequence). The CDR3 has 11 amino acids. This chain's CDR3 is CSARRGIGYTF. DNA for the CDR3: TGCAGTGCTAGACGGGGGATCGGCTACACCTTC.

The V gene is TRBV7-2, the J gene TRBJ1-5; the D gene is possibly TRBD1 (5 bases). CDR3 length: 14 residues. Trimming removed 8 bases at V and 1 base at J, with 12 bases between. The V gene's germline CDR1 is SGHTA and CDR2 FQGNSA. In DNA, the CDR3 is TGTGCCAGCGGTATCAGGGCCAGCAATCAGCCCCAGCATTTT. Its translation: CASGIRASNQPQHF.

The genes are TRBV27 and TRBJ2-3, with TRBD1 identical over 9 bases. V shed 5 bases, J shed 5 bases, and the junction held 11 bases outside the gene matches. CDR3 length: 16 residues. CDR1 and CDR2 (germline): MNHEY, SMNVEV (reference sequence). CDR3 region: CASSLRDRAARDTQYF. The CDR3 DNA reads as TGTGCCAGCAGTCTTCGGGACAGGGCGGCGAGAGATACGCAGTATTTT.

The chain combines TRBV30 with TRBJ1-3; 7 bases match TRBD1. Germline CDR1 GTSNPN, CDR2 SVGIG (reference sequence). This CDR3 has 15 residues. V shed 3 bases, J shed 1 base, and the junction held 6 bases outside the gene matches. This CDR3 reads CAWSGTAESGNTIYF. The CDR3 nucleotides are TGTGCCTGGAGCGGGACAGCCGAGTCTGGAAACACCATATATTTT.

The gene calls are TRBV2 and TRBJ1-1; no clear D gene. Germline values: CDR1 SNHLY, CDR2 FYNNEI. This CDR3 has 13 amino acids. Trimming removed 8 bases from V and 0 bases from J, with 10 bases in between. For the CDR3, the DNA is TGTGCCAGCGAGGAACACTTGAACACTGAAGCTTTCTTT. It encodes CASEEHLNTEAFF. Complete variable domain (other parts from reference TRBV2 and TRBJ1-1): EPEVTQTPSHQVTQMGQEVILRCVPISNHLYFYWYRQILGQKVEFLVSFYNNEISEKSEIFDDQFSVERPDGSNFTLKIRSTKLEDSAMYFCASEEHLNTEAFFGQGTRLTVV.

The J gene is TRBJ1-5, the V gene TRBV27; maybe TRBD1 (6 bases). The CDR3 loop spans 16 amino acids. Trimming stripped 5 bases from V and 2 bases from J, with 16 bases between. Germline V lookup: CDR1 MNHEY, CDR2 SMNVEV (reference sequence). The CDR3 DNA follows: TGTGCCAGCAGTCCATTCGTACAGGGAGGCAATCAGCCCCAGCATTTT. It yields the protein CASSPFVQGGNQPQHF.

This clone was recorded only once. The rearrangement uses TRBV7-9 and TRBJ2-7, with D possibly matching TRBD1 (6 bases). Germline CDR1 and CDR2: SEHNR and FQNEAQ (reference sequence). CDR3 length: 14 amino acids. Trimming removed 5 bases from V and 6 bases from J, with 17 bases in between. Here the CDR3 DNA reads TGTGCCAGCAGCAAAGGGGACAAGAGACCCGAGCAGTACTTC. Residues: CASSKGDKRPEQYF.

The J gene is TRBJ1-2, the V gene TRBV28, with unresolved D. The germline CDR1 and CDR2 sequences are MDHEN and SYDVKM. V lost 6 bases, J lost 8 bases, and 13 bases lay in between. This CDR3 is 12 amino acids long. For the CDR3, the DNA is TGTGCCAGCAGAGGCGGGGTAAAAGGCTACACCTTC. Amino acids: CASRGGVKGYTF.

The CDR3 sequence is CASSLRGSSYNSPLHF. CDR3 sequence (DNA): TGTGCCAGCAGCTTACGGGGAAGCTCCTATAATTCACCCCTCCACTTT. The chain links TRBV5-5 to TRBJ1-6, with D unclear. Germline CDR1 SGHKS, CDR2 YYEKEE (reference sequence). V lost 2 bases and J 0 bases, leaving 9 bases between the germline ends. The CDR3 has 16 amino acids.

This chain uses TRBV11-3 with TRBJ2-1; D is ambiguous. Trimming took 0 bases from V and 6 from J, leaving 6 bases between them. Germline V gives CDR1 SGHNT, CDR2 YENEEA. The CDR3 consists of 13 residues. CDR3 coding DNA: TGTGCCAGCAGCTTAGATACAGCCAATGAGCAGTTCTTC. Amino acid sequence: CASSLDTANEQFF.

The CDR3 spells CATSRDRGQVYGYTF. CDR3 in DNA: TGTGCCACCAGCAGAGATCGCGGACAGGTCTATGGCTACACCTTC. The chain carries TRBV15 and TRBJ1-2; 7 positions agree with TRBD1. Per the germline V gene, CDR1 is LNHNV and CDR2 is YYDKDF (reference sequence). V lost 0 bases to trimming and J lost 4 bases; unmatched junction nucleotides: 5. The CDR3 sequence is 15 residues long.

The V gene is TRBV10-3, the J gene TRBJ2-3; no clear D. CDR1 ENHRY and CDR2 SYGVKD come from the germline V gene. V was cut by 0 bases and J by 6 bases, with 4 bases left in between. The CDR3 runs to 12 residues. In nucleotides, the CDR3 is TGTGCCATCAGTGAGTCGACTGATACGCAGTATTTT. It translates to CAISESTDTQYF.

CDR3 coding DNA: TGTGCCAGCAGCTCCCGTAGACAGGGGAACAATGAGCAGTTCTTC. Amino acids: CASSSRRQGNNEQFF. The chain links TRBV7-6 to TRBJ2-1; 8 bases line up with TRBD1. Germline V gives CDR1 SGHVS, CDR2 FNYEAQ. The trim removed 4 bases at V and 5 bases at J, leaving 7 bases unmatched. The CDR3 consists of 15 residues.

The rearrangement joins TRBV5-6 to TRBJ2-1, with a possible D match to TRBD2 (7 bases). This CDR3 contains 15 residues. Germline V lookup: CDR1 SGHDT, CDR2 YYEEEE. The V end was cut by 7 bases, the J end by 0 bases, with 14 bases between. The CDR3 DNA follows: TGTGCCAGCGGCGCGGGGGCCAGCTCCTACAATGAGCAGTTCTTC. Its protein is CASGAGASSYNEQFF.

The V call is TRBV6-1, the J call TRBJ2-1; a possible D gene is TRBD1 (6 bases). The CDR3 extends over 12 amino acids. V was shortened by 10 bases and J by 2 bases, with 9 bases between the two germline ends. From germline, CDR1 is MNHNS and CDR2 SASEGT. CDR3 sequence: CAIGTPYNEQFF. Written as DNA, the CDR3 is TGTGCCATAGGGACACCCTACAATGAGCAGTTCTTC.

The V and J genes are TRBV5-4 and TRBJ2-1; possibly TRBD2 for D (6 bases). V shed 0 bases and J shed 5 bases, with 12 bases lying between them. Germline-derived CDR1 and CDR2 are SGHNT and YYREEE (reference sequence). The CDR3 has 15 residues. In nucleotides, the CDR3 is TGTGCCAGCAGCTTGGGCGGGGCGGCTAACAATGAGCAGTTCTTC. Its protein is CASSLGGAANNEQFF.

The chain joins TRBV18 to TRBJ2-3; TRBD1 matches 7 bases. The CDR3 is made up of 17 amino acids. Trimming at V came to 1 base and at J to 0 bases, leaving 7 bases not matched to a gene. Germline loops: CDR1 KGHSH, CDR2 LQKENI. The CDR3 DNA reads TGTGCCAGCTCACCACGACAGGGCTCAACTAGCACAGATACGCAGTATTTT. Translated: CASSPRQGSTSTDTQYF.